The present T cell receptor beta chain was sequenced within a study of T-cell reconstitution after alpha-beta-depleted transplantation in children. Whole-study results and caveats: High day-60 TCRbeta diversity in some patients came from surviving recipient T cells and thymic progenitors.

In regard to this clonotype: Its antigen is unidentified.

V shed 5 bases and J 7 bases; nucleotides not matched to a gene: 6. There are 15 residues in the CDR3. Germline V gene sequence: CDR1 MGHRA, CDR2 YSYEKL. As it was prepared, the TCRbeta library received unique molecular identifiers. TCRdb re-called the PCR reads with MiXCR, one entry per CDR3 protein. This table has approximately 85,000 distinct CDR3 sequences, roughly 14% appearing once. Sequenced material: PBMCs, mostly from graft donor cells, taken 180 days after TCRalphabeta/CD19-depleted stem cell transplant. This TCR came from a male patient between 2 and 9 years old who had a stem cell transplant for acute lymphoblastic leukemia, so the T cells may come from the graft donor. This rearrangement joins TRBV4-1 to TRBJ1-4, with 11 bases that match TRBD1. CDR3 residues: CASSWGQGVGEKLFF. The CDR3 DNA sequence: TGCGCCAGCAGCTGGGGACAGGGGGTCGGTGAAAAACTGTTTTTT.